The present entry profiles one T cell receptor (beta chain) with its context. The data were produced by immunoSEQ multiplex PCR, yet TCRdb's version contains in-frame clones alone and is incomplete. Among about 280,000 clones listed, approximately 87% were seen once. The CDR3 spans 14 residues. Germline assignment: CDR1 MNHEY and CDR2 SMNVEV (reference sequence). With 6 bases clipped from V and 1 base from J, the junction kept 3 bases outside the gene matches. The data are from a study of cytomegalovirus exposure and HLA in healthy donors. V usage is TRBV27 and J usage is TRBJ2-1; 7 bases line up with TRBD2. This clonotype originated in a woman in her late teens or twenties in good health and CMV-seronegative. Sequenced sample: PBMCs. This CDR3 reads CASRGGWSYNEQFF. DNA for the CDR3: TGTGCCAGCAGGGGGGGGTGGTCCTACAATGAGCAGTTCTTC.